A selection of T cell receptor beta chains follows, all from one sample in a study of blood T cell repertoires in COVID-19. Produced via immunoSEQ multiplex PCR; TCRdb's table is partial and in-frame only. The sample gives 200,000 to 250,000 clones, about 83% of which show up once; 2% to 2.5% is in the top ten. The sample comprised PBMCs or T cells enriched from blood (not recorded which). These receptors came from a woman in her forties or fifties who had recovered from COVID-19. CDR3s include the opening cysteine and the closing phenylalanine or tryptophan. A D gene is named only where the DNA matches it firmly. Size tells how often a clone was seen (once, few, many) or the class of an expanded clone, and some rows leave it out.

D gene | J gene | V gene | clone size | CDR3 DNA | CDR3 protein
TRBD1 | TRBJ2-1 | TRBV18 | NA | TGTGCCAGCTCACCACGACAGGGGTTTTACAATGAGCAGTTCTTC | CASSPRQGFYNEQFF
NA | TRBJ2-7 | TRBV7-2 | NA | TGTGCCAGCAGCTTAGGACAGGTTCTCTCCTACGAGCAGTACTTC | CASSLGQVLSYEQYF
TRBD2 | TRBJ2-1 | TRBV9 | once | TGTGCCAGCAGCGGACTAGCGGGGCGCTCCTACAATGAGCAGTTCTTC | CASSGLAGRSYNEQFF
NA | TRBJ2-7 | TRBV25-1 | NA | TGTGCCAGCAGTGAGTCCAGAAAGCAGTACTTC | CASSESRKQYF
NA | TRBJ2-3 | TRBV9 | NA | TGTGCCAGCAGCGAAACGACAGGCACAGATACGCAGTATTTT | CASSETTGTDTQYF
NA | TRBJ2-3 | TRBV18 | NA | TGTGCCAGCTCACCAAGAGAGGGAGGTGATACGCAGTATTTT | CASSPREGGDTQYF
NA | TRBJ2-1 | TRBV29-1 | NA | TGCAGCGTTTTAGGCTCGGGGGATGAGCAGTTCTTC | CSVLGSGDEQFF
TRBD1 | TRBJ2-1 | TRBV10-1 | NA | TGCGCCAGCCAGGGACAGGGGGCTTACAATGAGCAGTTCTTC | CASQGQGAYNEQFF
NA | TRBJ2-3 | TRBV7-3 | NA | TGTGCCAGCAGCCGCGGGTTTCCCTCGGATACGCAGTATTTT | CASSRGFPSDTQYF
NA | TRBJ1-4 | TRBV11-2 | NA | TGTGCCAGCAGCCGTGATGCGGGAGCAACTAATGAAAAACTGTTTTTT | CASSRDAGATNEKLFF
TRBD1 | TRBJ1-4 | TRBV27 | NA | TGTGCCAGCAGTTTATACAGGGGGAGGGGTGAAAAACTGTTTTTT | CASSLYRGRGEKLFF
NA | TRBJ2-7 | TRBV28 | NA | TGTGCCAGCAGTTTAAAGGCGGAGTTTGACGAGCAGTACTTC | CASSLKAEFDEQYF
NA | TRBJ1-5 | TRBV19 | once | TGTGCCAGTAGTATCTCGGGGGGTTTTCAGCCCCAGCATTTT | CASSISGGFQPQHF
NA | TRBJ2-7 | TRBV4-1 | NA | TGCGCCAGCAGCGCAGGGGGGTCCTACGAGCAGTACTTC | CASSAGGSYEQYF
NA | TRBJ1-3 | TRBV6-1 | NA | TGTGCCAGCAGTGAAGTGGGCGGAAACACCATATATTTT | CASSEVGGNTIYF
TRBD1 | TRBJ1-1 | TRBV6-2/TRBV6-3 | NA | TGTGCCAGCAGCCGCCCGGGACAGGGGACCAACACTGAAGCTTTCTTT | CASSRPGQGTNTEAFF
TRBD1 | TRBJ2-7 | TRBV2 | NA | TGTGCCAGCAGTCGGACAGGGGCGCGCGAGCAGTACTTC | CASSRTGAREQYF
NA | TRBJ1-2 | TRBV28 | NA | TGTGCCAGCAGTTTAGCCGGGGAGAGCTATGGCTACACCTTC | CASSLAGESYGYTF
NA | TRBJ2-6 | TRBV6-5 | NA | TGTGCCAGCAGTTACTACGGGTCTGGGGCCAACGTCCTGACTTTC | CASSYYGSGANVLTF
NA | TRBJ1-3 | TRBV11-2 | NA | TGTGCCAGCAGTTTAGGGGCTCAGGGTTCTGGAAACACCATATATTTT | CASSLGAQGSGNTIYF
NA | TRBJ1-5 | TRBV2 | few | TGTGCCAGCAGTTATAGTGAGAATCAGCCCCAGCATTTT | CASSYSENQPQHF
NA | TRBJ1-4 | TRBV5-1 | NA | TGCGCCAGCAGCTTGGTAGGGGGAACTAATGAAAAACTGTTTTTT | CASSLVGGTNEKLFF